This T cell receptor (beta chain) was identified in a study of T cells in Graves' hyperthyroidism and ophthalmopathy. Enrolled ophthalmopathy patients presented with a Clinical Activity Score of at least 3, a NOSPECS grade of at least 4, and disease duration under 3 months. The CDR3 runs 15 residues. V shed 5 bases and J 4 bases; nucleotides not matched to a gene: 7. Germline V gene sequence: CDR1 MNHNS, CDR2 SASEGT. TCR beta CDR3 region amplification was performed from RNA transcripts. The HTBI primer set served for first-round RT-PCR of the TCR CDR3. TCRdb fed the multiplex PCR reads into MiXCR, producing one record per CDR3 protein. Of under 350,000 distinct CDR3 sequences listed, 17% are singletons. The table lists this clonotype with many counts. Its antigen is not identified. Study findings and constraints: Stable hyperthyroidism and ophthalmopathy were separated using 13 V-J signatures. The model anticipated ophthalmopathy a median about 7 months pre-onset.

Input material: blood. The source of this sequence is a woman aged 55-70 years with Graves' ophthalmopathy. J is TRBJ2-3 and V is TRBV6-1; 9 bases agree with TRBD2. The CDR3 sequence: CASSYKAGGSDTQYF. The CDR3 DNA sequence: TGTGCCAGCAGTTACAAGGCGGGAGGGTCAGATACGCAGTATTTT.